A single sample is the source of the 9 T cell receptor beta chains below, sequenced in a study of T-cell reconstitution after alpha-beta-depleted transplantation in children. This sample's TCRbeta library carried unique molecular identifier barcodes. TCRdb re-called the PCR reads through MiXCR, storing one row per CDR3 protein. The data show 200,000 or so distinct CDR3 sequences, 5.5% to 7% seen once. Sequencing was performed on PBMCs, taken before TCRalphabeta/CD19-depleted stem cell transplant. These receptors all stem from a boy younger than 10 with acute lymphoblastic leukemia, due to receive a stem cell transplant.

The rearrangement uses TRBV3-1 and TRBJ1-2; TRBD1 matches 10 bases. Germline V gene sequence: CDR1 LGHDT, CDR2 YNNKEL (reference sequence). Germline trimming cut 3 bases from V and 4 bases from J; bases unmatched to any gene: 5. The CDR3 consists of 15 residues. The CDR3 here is CASSHQRDRGYGYTF. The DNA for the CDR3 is TGTGCCAGCAGCCATCAGCGGGACAGGGGCTATGGCTACACCTTC.

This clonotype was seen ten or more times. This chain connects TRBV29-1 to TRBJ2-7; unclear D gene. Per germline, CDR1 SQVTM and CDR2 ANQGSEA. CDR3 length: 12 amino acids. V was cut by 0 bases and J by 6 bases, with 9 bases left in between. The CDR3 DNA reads TGCAGCGTTGAAGAAGGCGGACGCGAGCAGTACTTC. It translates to CSVEEGGREQYF.

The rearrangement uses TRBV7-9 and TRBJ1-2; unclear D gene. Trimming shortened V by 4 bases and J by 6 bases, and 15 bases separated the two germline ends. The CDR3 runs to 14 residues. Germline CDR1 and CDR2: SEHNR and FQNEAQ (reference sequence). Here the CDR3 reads CASSSRPTSNGYTF. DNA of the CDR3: TGTGCCAGCAGCTCACGACCCACCTCAAATGGCTACACCTTC.

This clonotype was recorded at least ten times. The DNA of the CDR3 is TGCAGTGCTAGTCGCGGGGAAAACAATGAGCAGTTCTTC. It codes for CSASRGENNEQFF. The chain couples TRBV20-1 to TRBJ2-1, with a possible D match to TRBD2 (6 bases). There are 13 residues in the CDR3. Between the trimmed V and J ends, which lost 3 bases and 5 bases, there was a span of 11 bases. Germline CDR1 reads DFQATT; CDR2 reads SNEGSKA (reference sequence).

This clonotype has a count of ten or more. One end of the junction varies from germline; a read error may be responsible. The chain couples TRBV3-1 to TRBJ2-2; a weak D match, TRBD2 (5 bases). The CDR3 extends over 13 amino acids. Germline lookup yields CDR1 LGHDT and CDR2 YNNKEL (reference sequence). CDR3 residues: CATSPTGTGELFF. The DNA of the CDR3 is TGTGCCACCAGCCCGACGGGAACCGGGGAGCTGTTTTTT.

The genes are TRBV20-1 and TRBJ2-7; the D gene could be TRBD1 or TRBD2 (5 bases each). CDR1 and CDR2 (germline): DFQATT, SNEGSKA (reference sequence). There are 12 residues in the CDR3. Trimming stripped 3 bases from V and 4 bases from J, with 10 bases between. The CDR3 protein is CSASLGPYEQYF. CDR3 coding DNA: TGCAGTGCTAGCCTGGGACCTTACGAGCAGTACTTC.

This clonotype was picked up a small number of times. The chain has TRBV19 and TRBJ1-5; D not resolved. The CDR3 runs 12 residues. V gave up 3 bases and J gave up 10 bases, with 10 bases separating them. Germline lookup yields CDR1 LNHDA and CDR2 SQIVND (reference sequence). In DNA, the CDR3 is TGTGCCAGTAGTATCGAGGATGGTCCCCAGCATTTT. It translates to CASSIEDGPQHF.

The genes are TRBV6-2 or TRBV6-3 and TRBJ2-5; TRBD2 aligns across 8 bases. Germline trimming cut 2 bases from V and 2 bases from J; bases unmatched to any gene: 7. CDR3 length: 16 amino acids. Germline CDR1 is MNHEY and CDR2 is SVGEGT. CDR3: CASSYGGSSGQETQYF. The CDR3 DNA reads TGTGCCAGCAGTTACGGCGGGTCTAGCGGGCAAGAGACCCAGTACTTC.

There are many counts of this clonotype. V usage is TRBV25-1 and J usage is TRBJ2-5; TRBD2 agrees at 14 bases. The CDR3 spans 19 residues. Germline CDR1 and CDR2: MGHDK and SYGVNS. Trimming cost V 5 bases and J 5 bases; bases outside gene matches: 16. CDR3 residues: CASSPHIGTSGRVFETQYF. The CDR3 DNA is TGTGCCAGCAGTCCCCATATTGGGACTAGCGGGAGAGTGTTTGAGACCCAGTACTTC.